The present T cell receptor (beta chain) was sequenced within a study of cytomegalovirus exposure and HLA in healthy donors. Among the donors, all were healthy bone marrow donors. The PCR employed 60 Vbeta primers together with 13 Jbeta primers. Method: immunoSEQ multiplex PCR; TCRdb's copy keeps in-frame clones and lacks some. This table holds approximately 150,000 clones, 70% to 85% found once. Findings of the study overall: Data from an earlier analysis indicated that most TCR beta V segments were productive either about 87% or about 30% of the time. Links to common viral pathogens appeared, in a later analysis, for several of the most significant clusters. Three CMV-associated chains proved CMV antigen-specific in vitro.

Note on this clone: As yet, its antigen is unknown.

The CDR3 contains 14 residues. Trimming took 5 bases from V and 0 from J; bases not matched to a gene: 2. Germline CDR1 reads SGHNT; CDR2 reads YENEEA. Sequences were obtained from PBMCs. This TCR was recovered from a man aged 35 to 55 in good health and CMV-seronegative. The gene calls are TRBV11-3 and TRBJ2-3; 7 nucleotides line up with TRBD1. CDR3 DNA sequence: TGTGCCAGCAGCATGGGACAGAGCACAGATACGCAGTATTTT. Translated, it gives CASSMGQSTDTQYF. Complete variable domain (other parts from reference TRBV11-3 and TRBJ2-3): EAGVVQSPRYKIIEKKQPVAFWCNPISGHNTLYWYLQNLGQGPELLIRYENEEAVDDSQLPKDRFSAERLKGVDSTLKIQPAELGDSAVYLCASSMGQSTDTQYFGPGTRLTVL.